These 5 T cell receptor beta chains share one sample of origin, sequenced in a study of shared clonotypes between healthy human individuals. Only in-frame clones appear in the TCRdb table, and some are missing; sequencing was by immunoSEQ multiplex PCR. The table records roughly 1 million clones, 70% to 80% of them present only once. Sequenced sample: memory CD4+ T cells sorted from blood. Specified subset: CD45RA-negative fraction. All receptors derive from a man younger than 35 in good health.

V and J are TRBV6-1 and TRBJ2-1, with 9 positions matching TRBD2. The CDR3 spans 15 residues. Germline V gives CDR1 MNHNS, CDR2 SASEGT. V was pared by 4 bases and J by 4 bases, with 5 bases of the junction left unmatched. CDR3 sequence reads: CASSALTSGYNEQFF. In DNA, the CDR3 is TGTGCCAGCAGTGCTCTGACTAGCGGATACAATGAGCAGTTCTTC.

The chain carries TRBV9 and TRBJ2-4; D is uncertain. In germline, CDR1 is SGDLS, CDR2 YYNGEE. V lost 0 bases and J lost 6, with 13 bases in between. The CDR3 covers 15 residues. The CDR3 is CASSVDPGGVNIQYF. The DNA of the CDR3 is TGTGCCAGCAGCGTAGACCCAGGTGGGGTAAACATTCAGTACTTC.

The V gene is TRBV11-2, the J gene TRBJ2-1; D is undetermined. This CDR3 has 15 residues. Trimming removed 4 bases at V and 0 bases at J, with 10 bases between. Germline assignment: CDR1 SGHAT and CDR2 FQNNGV. The CDR3 DNA follows: TGTGCCAGCAGCTCAGACTTAAGCTCCTACAATGAGCAGTTCTTC. Translation gives CASSSDLSSYNEQFF.

The sample holds a few counts of this clone. Other DNA sequences in this specimen translate into the identical CDR3. The rearrangement links TRBV30 to TRBJ1-1; D ambiguous. Germline loops: CDR1 GTSNPN, CDR2 SVGIG (reference sequence). V dropped 0 bases and J dropped 5 bases, with 13 bases sitting between them. The CDR3 runs 14 residues. The CDR3 DNA reads as TGTGCCTGGAGTGTAACGGGGAAAGCGACTGAAGCTTTCTTT. Its protein is CAWSVTGKATEAFF. Full variable domain (missing parts from reference TRBV30 and TRBJ1-1): SQTIHQWPATLVQPVGSPLSLECTVEGTSNPNLYWYRQAAGRGLQLLFYSVGIGQISSEVPQNLSASRPQDRQFILSSKKLLLSDSGFYLCAWSVTGKATEAFFGQGTRLTVV.

This clone was observed once. V gene TRBV5-6 combines with J gene TRBJ2-5, with a tentative D call TRBD2 (5 bases). Trimming left V 1 base short and J 5 bases short, with 9 bases between. Germline-derived CDR1 and CDR2 are SGHDT and YYEEEE. There are 13 residues in the CDR3. The CDR3 here is CASSLFERETQYF. The CDR3 DNA reads as TGTGCCAGCAGCTTGTTTGAGCGGGAGACCCAGTACTTC.